This T cell receptor (beta chain) was identified in a study of cytomegalovirus exposure and HLA in healthy donors. Vbeta (60) and Jbeta (13) primers were used in the PCR. Repertoires were generated with immunoSEQ multiplex PCR, while TCRdb's copy carries only in-frame clones and drops some. The sample has 150,000 to 200,000 clones, more than 60% seen once. Trimming stripped 4 bases from V and 4 bases from J, with 13 bases between. The CDR3 consists of 14 residues. The germline CDR1 and CDR2 sequences are LNHDA and SQIVND (reference sequence). The sample taken for sequencing was PBMCs. The TCR comes from a woman aged 25 to 39 in good health and CMV-seronegative. V gene TRBV19 combines with J gene TRBJ2-5, with D tentatively TRBD2 (5 bases). In DNA, the CDR3 is TGTGCCAGTAGTAGGGCACGGGGTTCAGAGACCCAGTACTTC. It translates to CASSRARGSETQYF.